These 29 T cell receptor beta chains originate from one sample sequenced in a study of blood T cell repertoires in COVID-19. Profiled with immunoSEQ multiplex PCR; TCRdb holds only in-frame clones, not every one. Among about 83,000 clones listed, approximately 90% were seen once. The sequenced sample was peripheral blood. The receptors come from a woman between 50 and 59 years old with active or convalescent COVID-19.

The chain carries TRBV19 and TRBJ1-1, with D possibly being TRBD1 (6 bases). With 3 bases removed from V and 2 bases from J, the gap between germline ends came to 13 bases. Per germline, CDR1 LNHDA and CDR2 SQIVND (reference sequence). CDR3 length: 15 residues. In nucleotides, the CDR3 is TGTGCCAGTAGTATGGGGGCTGGGGGTAACACTGAAGCTTTCTTT. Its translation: CASSMGAGGNTEAFF.

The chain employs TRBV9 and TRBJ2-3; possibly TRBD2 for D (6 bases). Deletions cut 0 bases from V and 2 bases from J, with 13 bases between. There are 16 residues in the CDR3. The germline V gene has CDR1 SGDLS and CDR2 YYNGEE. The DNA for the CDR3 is TGTGCCAGCAGCGTAGAAGGCGGGGAATCCACAGATACGCAGTATTTT. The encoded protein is CASSVEGGESTDTQYF.

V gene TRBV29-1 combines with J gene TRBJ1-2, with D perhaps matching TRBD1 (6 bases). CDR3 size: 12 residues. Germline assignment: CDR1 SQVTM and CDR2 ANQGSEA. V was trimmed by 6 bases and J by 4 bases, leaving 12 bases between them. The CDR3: CSVGQPGYGYTF. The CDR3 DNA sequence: TGCAGCGTCGGACAGCCAGGCTATGGCTACACCTTC.

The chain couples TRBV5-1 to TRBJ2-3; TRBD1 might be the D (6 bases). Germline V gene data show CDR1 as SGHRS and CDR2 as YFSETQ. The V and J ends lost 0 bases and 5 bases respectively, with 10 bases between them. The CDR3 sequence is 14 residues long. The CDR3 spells CASSLGTEGDTQYF. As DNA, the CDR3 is TGCGCCAGCAGCTTGGGGACAGAGGGAGATACGCAGTATTTT. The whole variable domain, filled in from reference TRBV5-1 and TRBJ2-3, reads KAGVTQTPRYLIKTRGQQVTLSCSPISGHRSVSWYQQTPGQGLQFLFEYFSETQRNKGNFPGRFSGRQFSNSRSEMNVSTLELGDSALYLCASSLGTEGDTQYFGPGTRLTVL.

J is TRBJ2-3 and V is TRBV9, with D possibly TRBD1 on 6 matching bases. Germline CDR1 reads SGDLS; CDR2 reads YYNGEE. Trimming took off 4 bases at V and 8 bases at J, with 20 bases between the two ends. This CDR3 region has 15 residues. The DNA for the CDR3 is TGTGCCAGCAGCCCGGGGCGCGTACAGGGCTTTACGCAGTATTTT. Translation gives CASSPGRVQGFTQYF.

CDR3 protein: CASSTTGGGYEQYF. CDR3 nucleotides: TGTGCCAGCAGTACAACGGGGGGCGGCTACGAGCAGTACTTC. The genes are TRBV6-5 and TRBJ2-7; a possible D gene is TRBD2 (7 bases). CDR3 size: 14 residues. Germline V gene lookup returns CDR1 MNHEY and CDR2 SVGAGI. Between the trimmed V and J ends, which lost 5 bases and 3 bases, there was a span of 14 bases.

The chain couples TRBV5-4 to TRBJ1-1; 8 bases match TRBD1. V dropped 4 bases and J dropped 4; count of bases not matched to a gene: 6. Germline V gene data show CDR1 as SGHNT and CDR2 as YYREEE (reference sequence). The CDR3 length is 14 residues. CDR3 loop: CASSPGQVLTEAFF. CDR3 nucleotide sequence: TGTGCCAGCAGCCCGGGACAGGTACTCACTGAAGCTTTCTTT.

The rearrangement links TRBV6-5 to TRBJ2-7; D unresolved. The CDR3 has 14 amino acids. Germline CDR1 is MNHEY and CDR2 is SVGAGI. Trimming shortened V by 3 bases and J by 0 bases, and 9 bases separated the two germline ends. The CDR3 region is CASSYEVSSYEQYF. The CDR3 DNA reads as TGTGCCAGCAGTTATGAGGTTAGCTCCTACGAGCAGTACTTC.

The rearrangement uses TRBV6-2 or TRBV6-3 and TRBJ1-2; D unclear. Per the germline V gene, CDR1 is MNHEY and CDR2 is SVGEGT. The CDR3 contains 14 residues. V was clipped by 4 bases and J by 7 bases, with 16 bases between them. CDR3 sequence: CASSSGLRRGGYTF. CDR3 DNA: TGTGCCAGCAGTTCCGGACTTCGACGGGGTGGCTACACCTTC.

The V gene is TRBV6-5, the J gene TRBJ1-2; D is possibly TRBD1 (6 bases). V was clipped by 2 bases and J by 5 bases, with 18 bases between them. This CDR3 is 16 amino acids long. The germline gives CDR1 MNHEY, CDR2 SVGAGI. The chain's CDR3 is CASSYPKSTGFYGYTF. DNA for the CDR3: TGTGCCAGCAGTTACCCGAAATCCACAGGGTTTTATGGCTACACCTTC.

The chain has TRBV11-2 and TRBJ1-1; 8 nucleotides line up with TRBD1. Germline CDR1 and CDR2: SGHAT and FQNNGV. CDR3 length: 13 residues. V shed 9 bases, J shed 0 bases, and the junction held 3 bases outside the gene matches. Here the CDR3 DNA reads TGTGCCAGTGGACAGGGCCTGAACACTGAAGCTTTCTTT. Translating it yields CASGQGLNTEAFF.

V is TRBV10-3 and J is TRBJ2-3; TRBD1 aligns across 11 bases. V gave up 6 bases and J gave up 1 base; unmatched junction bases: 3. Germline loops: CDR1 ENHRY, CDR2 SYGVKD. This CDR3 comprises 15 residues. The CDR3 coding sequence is TGTGCCATCAGGCCGGGACAGGGGGGCACAGATACGCAGTATTTT. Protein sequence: CAIRPGQGGTDTQYF.

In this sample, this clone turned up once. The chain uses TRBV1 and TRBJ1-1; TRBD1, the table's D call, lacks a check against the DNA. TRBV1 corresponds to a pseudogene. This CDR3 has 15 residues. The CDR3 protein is CTSSAQKGASTEAFF. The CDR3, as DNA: TGCACCAGCAGCGCCCAGAAGGGGGCGAGCACTGAAGCTTTCTTT.

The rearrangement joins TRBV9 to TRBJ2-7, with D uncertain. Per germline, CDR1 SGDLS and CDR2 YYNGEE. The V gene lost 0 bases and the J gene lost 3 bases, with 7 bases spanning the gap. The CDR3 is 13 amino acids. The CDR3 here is CASSVAHNYEQYF. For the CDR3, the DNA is TGTGCCAGCAGCGTAGCCCACAACTACGAGCAGTACTTC.

CDR3 bases: TGTGCCAGCAGTAAGAACAGAAACTATGGCTACACCTTC. Its translation is CASSKNRNYGYTF. J is TRBJ1-2 and V is TRBV6-2 or TRBV6-3, with unresolved D. V was pared by 5 bases and J by 2 bases, with 9 bases between. Germline V lookup: CDR1 MNHEY, CDR2 SVGEGT. The CDR3 extends over 13 amino acids.

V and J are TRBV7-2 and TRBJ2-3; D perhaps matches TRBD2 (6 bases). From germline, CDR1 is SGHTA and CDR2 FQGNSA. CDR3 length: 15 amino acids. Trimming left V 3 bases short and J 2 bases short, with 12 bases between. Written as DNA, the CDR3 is TGTGCCAGCAGCTTTAGCGGCGCTTACACAGATACGCAGTATTTT. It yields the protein CASSFSGAYTDTQYF. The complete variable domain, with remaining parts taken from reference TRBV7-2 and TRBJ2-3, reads GAGVSQSPSNKVTEKGKDVELRCDPISGHTALYWYRQSLGQGLEFLIYFQGNSAPDKSGLPSDRFSAERTGGSVSTLTIQRTQQEDSAVYLCASSFSGAYTDTQYFGPGTRLTVL.

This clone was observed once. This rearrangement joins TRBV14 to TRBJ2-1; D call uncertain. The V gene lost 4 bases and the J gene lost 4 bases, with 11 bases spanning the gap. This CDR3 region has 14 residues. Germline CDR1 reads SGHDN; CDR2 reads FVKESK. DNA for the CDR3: TGTGCCAGCAGCCCGGATAGCCTTTACAATGAGCAGTTCTTC. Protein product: CASSPDSLYNEQFF.

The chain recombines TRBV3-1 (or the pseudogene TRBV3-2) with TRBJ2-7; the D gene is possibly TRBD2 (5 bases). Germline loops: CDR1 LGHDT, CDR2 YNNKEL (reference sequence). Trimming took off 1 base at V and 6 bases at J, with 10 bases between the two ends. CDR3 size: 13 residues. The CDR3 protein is CASSQGVRGEQYF. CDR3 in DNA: TGTGCCAGCAGCCAAGGGGTTCGGGGCGAGCAGTACTTC.

This chain's CDR3 is CASSFGQGAMNTEAFF. Written as DNA, the CDR3 is TGCGCCAGCAGCTTCGGGCAGGGGGCGATGAACACTGAAGCTTTCTTT. V gene TRBV4-1 combines with J gene TRBJ1-1, with TRBD1 matching over 8 bases. J gave up 0 bases and V 5 bases, and 8 bases lay outside the gene matches. The CDR3 sequence is 16 residues long. Germline V gene lookup returns CDR1 MGHRA and CDR2 YSYEKL.

The CDR3 bases are TGTGCCAGCAGCGCTAGCGGGGGCGTGGCCGGGGAGCTGTTTTTT. Amino acid sequence: CASSASGGVAGELFF. The V and J genes are TRBV9 and TRBJ2-2, with TRBD2 matching 10 bases. Germline loops: CDR1 SGDLS, CDR2 YYNGEE. The CDR3 consists of 15 residues. Germline trimming cut 3 bases from V and 6 bases from J; bases unmatched to any gene: 5.

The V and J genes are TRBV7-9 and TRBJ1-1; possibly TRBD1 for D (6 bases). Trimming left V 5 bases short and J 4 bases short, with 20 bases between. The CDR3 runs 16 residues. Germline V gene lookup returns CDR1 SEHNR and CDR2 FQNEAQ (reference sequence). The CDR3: CASSVHRVVEGTEAFF. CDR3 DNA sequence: TGTGCCAGCAGCGTGCACAGGGTTGTGGAAGGCACTGAAGCTTTCTTT.

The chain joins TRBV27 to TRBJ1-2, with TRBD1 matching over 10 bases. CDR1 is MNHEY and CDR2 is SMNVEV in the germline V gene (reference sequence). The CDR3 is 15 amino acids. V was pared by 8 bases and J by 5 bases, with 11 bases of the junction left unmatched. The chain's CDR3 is CASAVPGQGIYGYTF. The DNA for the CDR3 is TGTGCCAGCGCCGTACCGGGACAGGGGATTTATGGCTACACCTTC.

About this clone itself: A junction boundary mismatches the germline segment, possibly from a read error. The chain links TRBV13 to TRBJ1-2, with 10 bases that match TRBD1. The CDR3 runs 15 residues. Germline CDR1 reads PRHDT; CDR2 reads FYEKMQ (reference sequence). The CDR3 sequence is CASSIGQGENYGYTF. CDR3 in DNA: TGTGCCAGCAGCATAGGACAGGGGGAAAACTATGGCTACACCTTC.

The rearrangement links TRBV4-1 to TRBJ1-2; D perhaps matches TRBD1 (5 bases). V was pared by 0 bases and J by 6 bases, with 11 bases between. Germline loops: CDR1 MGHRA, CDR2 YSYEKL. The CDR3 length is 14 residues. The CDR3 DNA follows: TGCGCCAGCAGCCAAGATCCGGCGGGGGATGGCTACACCTTC. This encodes CASSQDPAGDGYTF.

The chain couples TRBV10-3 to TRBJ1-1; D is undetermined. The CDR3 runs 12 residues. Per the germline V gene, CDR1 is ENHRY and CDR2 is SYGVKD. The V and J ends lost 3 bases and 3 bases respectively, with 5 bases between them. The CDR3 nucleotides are TGTGCCATCAGTGACAGTTACACTGAAGCTTTCTTT. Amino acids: CAISDSYTEAFF.

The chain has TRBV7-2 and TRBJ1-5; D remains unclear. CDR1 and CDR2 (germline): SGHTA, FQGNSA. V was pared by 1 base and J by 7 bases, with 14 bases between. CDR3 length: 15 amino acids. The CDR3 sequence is CASSLEGTVRQPQHF. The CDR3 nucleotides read TGTGCCAGCAGCTTAGAAGGTACAGTTCGGCAGCCCCAGCATTTT. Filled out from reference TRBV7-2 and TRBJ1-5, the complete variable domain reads GAGVSQSPSNKVTEKGKDVELRCDPISGHTALYWYRQSLGQGLEFLIYFQGNSAPDKSGLPSDRFSAERTGGSVSTLTIQRTQQEDSAVYLCASSLEGTVRQPQHFGDGTRLSIL.

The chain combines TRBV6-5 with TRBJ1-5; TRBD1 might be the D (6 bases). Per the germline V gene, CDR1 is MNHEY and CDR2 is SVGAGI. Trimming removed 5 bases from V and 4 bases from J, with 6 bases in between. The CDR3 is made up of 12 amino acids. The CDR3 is CASSTGNQPQHF. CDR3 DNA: TGTGCCAGCAGTACAGGGAATCAGCCCCAGCATTTT.

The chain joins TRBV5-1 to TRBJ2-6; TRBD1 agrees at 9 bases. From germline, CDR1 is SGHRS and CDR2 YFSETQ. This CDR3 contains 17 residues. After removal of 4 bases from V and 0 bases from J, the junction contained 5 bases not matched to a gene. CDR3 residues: CASSPTGGNSGANVLTF. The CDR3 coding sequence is TGCGCCAGCAGCCCGACAGGGGGGAACTCTGGGGCCAACGTCCTGACTTTC.

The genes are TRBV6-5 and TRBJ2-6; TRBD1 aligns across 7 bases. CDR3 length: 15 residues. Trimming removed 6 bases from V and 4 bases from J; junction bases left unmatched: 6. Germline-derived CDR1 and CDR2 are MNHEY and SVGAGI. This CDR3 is CASRTGQGGANVLTF. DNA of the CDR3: TGTGCCAGCAGGACAGGGCAAGGAGGGGCCAACGTCCTGACTTTC.